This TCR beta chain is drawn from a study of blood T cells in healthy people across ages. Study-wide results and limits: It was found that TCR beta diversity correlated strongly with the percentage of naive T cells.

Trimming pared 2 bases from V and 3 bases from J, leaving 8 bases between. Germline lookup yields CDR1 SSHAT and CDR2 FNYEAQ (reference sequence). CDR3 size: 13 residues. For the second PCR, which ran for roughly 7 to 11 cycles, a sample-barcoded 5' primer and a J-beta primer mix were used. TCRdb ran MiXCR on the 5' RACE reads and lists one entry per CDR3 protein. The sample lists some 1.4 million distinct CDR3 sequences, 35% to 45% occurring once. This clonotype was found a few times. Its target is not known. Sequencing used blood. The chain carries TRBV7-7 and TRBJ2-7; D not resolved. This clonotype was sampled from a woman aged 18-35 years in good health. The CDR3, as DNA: TGTGCCAGCAGCTTATTGTACGGCTACGAGCAGTACTTC. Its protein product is CASSLLYGYEQYF.